The 18 T cell receptor beta chains presented below share a single source sample, sequenced in a study of beta chain features in type 1 diabetes. Sequenced material consisted of expressed TCRB transcripts (all of the isolated RNA was reverse transcribed). Profiled with immunoSEQ multiplex PCR; TCRdb holds only in-frame clones, not every one. The data show around 240,000 clones, around 10% seen once. The source material was naive CD4+ T cells from blood. These receptors were taken from a woman under 30 in good health.

The J gene is TRBJ1-4, the V gene TRBV6-5, with unresolved D. Germline V gene lookup returns CDR1 MNHEY and CDR2 SVGAGI. The CDR3 extends over 13 amino acids. Trimming shortened V by 10 bases and J by 0 bases, and 9 bases separated the two germline ends. In DNA, the CDR3 is TGTGCCATCGCGGATTCAACTAATGAAAAACTGTTTTTT. Translating it yields CAIADSTNEKLFF.

This clone has only a few counts. The chain combines TRBV5-4 with TRBJ2-5; maybe TRBD1 (6 bases). The V end was cut by 4 bases, the J end by 2 bases, with 18 bases between. Germline CDR1 reads SGHNT; CDR2 reads YYREEE (reference sequence). The CDR3 length is 16 residues. The CDR3: CASSDQQGSRQETQYF. The CDR3 DNA reads TGTGCCAGCAGCGACCAGCAGGGGAGTCGACAAGAGACCCAGTACTTC.

J is TRBJ1-1 and V is TRBV6-5; TRBD1 is a possible D gene (6 bases). CDR3 size: 13 residues. Germline assignment: CDR1 MNHEY and CDR2 SVGAGI. The ends were cut back, 5 bases at V and 2 bases at J, with 9 bases in the middle. CDR3 loop: CASSPTGNTEAFF. In nucleotides, the CDR3 is TGTGCCAGCAGTCCGACAGGTAACACTGAAGCTTTCTTT.

This clone was observed a few times. The V gene is TRBV6-1, the J gene TRBJ1-1; maybe TRBD1 (5 bases). V lost 4 bases and J lost 4, with 13 bases in between. This CDR3 contains 14 residues. Germline assignment: CDR1 MNHNS and CDR2 SASEGT. CDR3 loop: CASSATDMLTEAFF. CDR3 coding DNA: TGTGCCAGCAGTGCGACGGACATGCTCACTGAAGCTTTCTTT.

This clone turned up a few times. The chain uses TRBV6-1 and TRBJ1-5, with 8 bases matching TRBD1. Germline CDR1 is MNHNS and CDR2 is SASEGT. This CDR3 comprises 13 residues. J lost 11 bases, V lost 1 base, and 4 bases had no gene match. CDR3 nucleotides: TGTGCCAGCAGTGAAGGAGCAGGGGGCTCCCAGCATTTT. Translation gives CASSEGAGGSQHF.

The V and J genes are TRBV4-1 and TRBJ2-7, with TRBD1 matching 8 bases. The CDR3 extends over 15 amino acids. Germline assignment: CDR1 MGHRA and CDR2 YSYEKL. The V and J ends lost 1 base and 4 bases, in that order; junction bases with no gene match: 6. CDR3 nucleotide sequence: TGCGCCAGCAGCCAAGCCGGGACAGGACTTTACGAGCAGTACTTC. This codes for CASSQAGTGLYEQYF.

This clone has more than one count but fewer than ten. The chain is built from TRBV9 and TRBJ1-2, with 11 bases lining up with TRBD1. The length of the CDR3 is 15 residues. The germline V gene has CDR1 SGDLS and CDR2 YYNGEE. J lost 7 bases, V lost 2 bases, and 7 bases had no gene match. DNA of the CDR3: TGTGCCAGCAGCGTCGGGACAGGGGGGCGTTTTGGCTACACCTTC. Its protein product is CASSVGTGGRFGYTF.

This clone came up a few times. V gene TRBV14 combines with J gene TRBJ2-5; 9 bases line up with TRBD2. The V and J ends lost 4 bases and 5 bases, in that order; junction bases with no gene match: 11. From germline, CDR1 is SGHDN and CDR2 FVKESK. CDR3 length: 16 residues. CDR3 coding DNA: TGTGCCAGCAGCCGGCTAGCGGGGAGACCCCAGGAGACCCAGTACTTC. Its protein product is CASSRLAGRPQETQYF.

The V and J genes are TRBV18 and TRBJ1-1, with no clear D. The germline V gene has CDR1 KGHSH and CDR2 LQKENI. With 0 bases removed from V and 5 bases from J, the gap between germline ends came to 10 bases. The CDR3 runs to 14 residues. The CDR3 nucleotides read TGTGCCAGCTCACCACCTTACGGGGAAACTGAAGCTTTCTTT. Its translation: CASSPPYGETEAFF.

This chain links TRBV18 with TRBJ1-2; 8 bases line up with TRBD1. Germline CDR1 is KGHSH and CDR2 is LQKENI. Unmatched junction bases numbered 3, after V lost 6 bases and J lost 0 bases. CDR3 length: 14 residues. CDR3 DNA sequence: TGTGCCAGCTCGCAGGGGGCGGCTAACTATGGCTACACCTTC. Encoded protein: CASSQGAANYGYTF.

The V call is TRBV30, the J call TRBJ2-1; TRBD2 matches at 11 bases. Germline V CDR1 and CDR2: GTSNPN, SVGIG (reference sequence). J was trimmed by 0 bases and V by 2 bases; bases with no gene match: 12. The CDR3 is 19 amino acids. CDR3 in DNA: TGTGCCTGGAGTCCCGGACTAGCGGGCAGATGGAGCTCCTACAATGAGCAGTTCTTC. Translation gives CAWSPGLAGRWSSYNEQFF. Full variable domain (outside the CDR3, taken from reference TRBV30 and TRBJ2-1): SQTIHQWPATLVQPVGSPLSLECTVEGTSNPNLYWYRQAAGRGLQLLFYSVGIGQISSEVPQNLSASRPQDRQFILSSKKLLLSDSGFYLCAWSPGLAGRWSSYNEQFFGPGTRLTVL.

This clone was picked up a small number of times. This chain connects TRBV7-9 to TRBJ1-3, with D maybe TRBD1 (6 bases). The V gene lost 6 bases and the J gene lost 6 bases, with 15 bases spanning the gap. This CDR3 is 14 amino acids long. Germline V lookup: CDR1 SEHNR, CDR2 FQNEAQ (reference sequence). DNA for the CDR3: TGTGCCAGCAGTTCGGACAGACAAGAAAACACCATATATTTT. This sequence encodes CASSSDRQENTIYF.

A few counts support this clone. Here the CDR3 DNA reads TGTGCCTGGAGTGTAGGGGACAGGGGGAATCAGCCCCAGCATTTT. It yields the protein CAWSVGDRGNQPQHF. V and J are TRBV30 and TRBJ1-5, with 11 bases aligning to TRBD1. CDR1 is GTSNPN, CDR2 SVGIG, per germline (reference sequence). The CDR3 is 15 residues long. V was pared by 0 bases and J by 4 bases, with 2 bases of the junction left unmatched.

This clone came up many times. The rearrangement uses TRBV7-2 and TRBJ1-2; TRBD1 agrees at 8 bases. CDR3 length: 14 residues. From germline, CDR1 is SGHTA and CDR2 FQGNSA. The V gene end was trimmed by 5 bases and the J gene end by 4 bases; junction bases not matched to a gene: 6. Written as DNA, the CDR3 is TGTGCCAGCAGCCGGGTGGGACAGGTCTATGGCTACACCTTC. It yields the protein CASSRVGQVYGYTF.

The chain couples TRBV18 to TRBJ1-2, with TRBD1 identical over 10 bases. The V gene's germline CDR1 is KGHSH and CDR2 LQKENI. The CDR3 runs to 16 residues. The trim removed 3 bases at V and 7 bases at J, leaving 11 bases unmatched. CDR3 in DNA: TGTGCCAGCTCACCCCTGGGTGAGACAGGGGGCATTGGCTACACCTTC. Translation gives CASSPLGETGGIGYTF. Full variable domain (remainder filled in from reference TRBV18 and TRBJ1-2): NAGVMQNPRHLVRRRGQEARLRCSPMKGHSHVYWYRQLPEEGLKFMVYLQKENIIDESGMPKERFSAEFPKEGPSILRIQQVVRGDSAAYFCASSPLGETGGIGYTFGSGTRLTVV.

The J gene is TRBJ2-1, the V gene TRBV9; no firm D call. CDR1 is SGDLS, CDR2 YYNGEE, per germline. This CDR3 has 13 amino acids. V was pared by 4 bases and J by 5 bases, with 10 bases between. The CDR3 here is CASSSDPHNEQFF. The CDR3, as DNA: TGTGCCAGCAGCTCAGATCCTCACAATGAGCAGTTCTTC. The entire variable domain, with the rest obtained from reference TRBV9 and TRBJ2-1, is as follows: DSGVTQTPKHLITATGQRVTLRCSPRSGDLSVYWYQQSLDQGLQFLIQYYNGEERAKGNILERFSAQQFPDLHSELNLSSLELGDSALYFCASSSDPHNEQFFGPGTRLTVL.

This clone has a handful of counts. This chain uses TRBV5-1 with TRBJ2-2, with D hard to call. This CDR3 has 14 amino acids. Looked up from germline, CDR1 is SGHRS and CDR2 is YFSETQ. The V gene lost 0 bases and the J gene lost 6 bases, with 9 bases spanning the gap. CDR3 nucleotide sequence: TGCGCCAGCAGCTTGGGTGCGGTTCCCGGGGAGCTGTTTTTT. Translating it yields CASSLGAVPGELFF.

The CDR3 DNA sequence: TGTGCCAGTACCCCTGGCGCGGCAGAAAATCAGCCCCAGCATTTT. Encoded protein: CASTPGAAENQPQHF. This chain joins TRBV19 and TRBJ1-5; the D is unclear. The CDR3 spans 15 residues. The ends were cut back, 7 bases at V and 4 bases at J, with 17 bases in the middle. Germline loops: CDR1 LNHDA, CDR2 SQIVND (reference sequence).